Listed below are T cell receptor beta chains from one sample, sequenced in a study of cytomegalovirus exposure and HLA in healthy donors. Clones were sequenced by immunoSEQ multiplex PCR, and TCRdb holds only the in-frame ones, with some missing. The sample records over 150,000 clones, 75% to 85% being singletons. Sequenced sample: PBMCs. The receptors were sampled from a woman aged 45 to 65 in good health and CMV-seropositive. Each CDR3 is given with its conserved first and last residue. Fields, in order: CDR3 protein, CDR3 DNA, J gene, V gene, clone size, D gene. The D gene is left open where the match is weak. Size tells how often a clone was seen (once, few, many) or the class of an expanded clone, and some rows leave it out.

CDR3 protein: CASRWGGLAGTYNEQFF; CDR3 DNA: TGTGCCAGCAGATGGGGGGGACTAGCGGGGACCTACAATGAGCAGTTCTTC; J gene: TRBJ2-1; V gene: TRBV2; clone size: few; D gene: TRBD2
CDR3 protein: CASSDLTGTYNEQFF; CDR3 DNA: TGCGCCAGCAGTGACCTTACGGGAACGTACAATGAGCAGTTCTTC; J gene: TRBJ2-1; V gene: TRBV10-1; clone size: -; D gene: -
CDR3 protein: CASGLGPTGVSNQPQHF; CDR3 DNA: TGTGCTAGTGGTTTGGGTCCGACAGGGGTTAGCAATCAGCCCCAGCATTTT; J gene: TRBJ1-5; V gene: TRBV12-5; clone size: -; D gene: TRBD1
CDR3 protein: CASSARTGKEDTQYF; CDR3 DNA: TGTGCCAGCAGTGCCCGGACAGGGAAAGAAGATACGCAGTATTTT; J gene: TRBJ2-3; V gene: TRBV2; clone size: -; D gene: TRBD1
CDR3 protein: CASSGRGPTYEQYF; CDR3 DNA: TGTGCCAGCAGCGGGCGGGGCCCTACCTACGAGCAGTACTTC; J gene: TRBJ2-7; V gene: TRBV9; clone size: -; D gene: -
CDR3 protein: CASSRDRGEVQPQHF; CDR3 DNA: TGTGCCAGCAGCCGGGACAGGGGTGAGGTTCAGCCCCAGCATTTT; J gene: TRBJ1-5; V gene: TRBV7-9; clone size: -; D gene: TRBD1
CDR3 protein: CASSSRQGRTGELFF; CDR3 DNA: TGTGCCAGCAGTTCGCGACAGGGGCGGACCGGGGAGCTGTTTTTT; J gene: TRBJ2-2; V gene: TRBV6-1; clone size: once; D gene: TRBD1
CDR3 protein: CASSLQGIYQPQHF; CDR3 DNA: TGTGCCAGCAGTTTACAGGGGATCTATCAGCCCCAGCATTTT; J gene: TRBJ1-5; V gene: TRBV6-1; clone size: -; D gene: TRBD1
CDR3 protein: CASRLQGTYTGELFF; CDR3 DNA: TGTGCCAGCAGACTACAGGGGACGTACACCGGGGAGCTGTTTTTT; J gene: TRBJ2-2; V gene: TRBV5-8; clone size: -; D gene: TRBD1
CDR3 protein: CASRRAGRTDTQYF; CDR3 DNA: TGTGCCAGCAGGAGAGCGGGGAGGACAGATACGCAGTATTTT; J gene: TRBJ2-3; V gene: TRBV6-1; clone size: -; D gene: TRBD2
CDR3 protein: CASGSEQFRNSPLHF; CDR3 DNA: TGTGCCAGCGGCTCCGAACAGTTTCGAAATTCACCCCTCCACTTT; J gene: TRBJ1-6; V gene: TRBV28; clone size: -; D gene: -
CDR3 protein: CASSGGGGDEKLFF; CDR3 DNA: TGTGCCAGCAGTGGCGGGGGCGGGGATGAAAAACTGTTTTTT; J gene: TRBJ1-4; V gene: TRBV2; clone size: -; D gene: -
CDR3 protein: CASSLGTGAIYGYTF; CDR3 DNA: TGTGCCAGCAGTCTTGGGACAGGGGCTATCTATGGCTACACCTTC; J gene: TRBJ1-2; V gene: TRBV27; clone size: -; D gene: TRBD1
CDR3 protein: CASSYGGAYTGELFF; CDR3 DNA: TGTGCCAGCAGTTACGGGGGCGCTTACACCGGGGAGCTGTTTTTT; J gene: TRBJ2-2; V gene: TRBV6-6; clone size: -; D gene: -
CDR3 protein: CASRRGGAGYTF; CDR3 DNA: TGTGCCAGCAGGAGGGGGGGGGCTGGCTACACCTTC; J gene: TRBJ1-2; V gene: TRBV28; clone size: -; D gene: -
CDR3 protein: CASYLGDRSPETQYF; CDR3 DNA: TGTGCCAGTTACCTTGGGGACAGAAGCCCAGAGACCCAGTACTTC; J gene: TRBJ2-5; V gene: TRBV6-1; clone size: -; D gene: TRBD1
CDR3 protein: CASSLSPSTGVTYEQYF; CDR3 DNA: TGTGCCAGCAGTTTATCTCCCTCGACAGGGGTGACCTACGAGCAGTACTTC; J gene: TRBJ2-7; V gene: TRBV27; clone size: -; D gene: TRBD1
CDR3 protein: CASSVDRDRGSTNGGTGELFF; CDR3 DNA: TGTGCCAGCAGCGTTGACCGGGACAGGGGGTCCACCAACGGAGGTACCGGGGAGCTGTTTTTT; J gene: TRBJ2-2; V gene: TRBV7-6; clone size: -; D gene: TRBD1
CDR3 protein: CASSSNPGVSPLHF; CDR3 DNA: TGTGCCAGCAGCTCCAACCCAGGGGTTTCACCCCTCCACTTT; J gene: TRBJ1-6; V gene: TRBV5-5; clone size: -; D gene: -
CDR3 protein: CASGKITGEIGELFF; CDR3 DNA: TGCGCCAGCGGAAAGATTACAGGGGAAATCGGGGAGCTGTTTTTT; J gene: TRBJ2-2; V gene: TRBV10-2; clone size: -; D gene: TRBD1
CDR3 protein: CASSVGGGGAGETQYF; CDR3 DNA: TGTGCCAGCAGCGTAGGCGGCGGGGGGGCCGGGGAGACCCAGTACTTC; J gene: TRBJ2-5; V gene: TRBV9; clone size: few; D gene: TRBD2
CDR3 protein: CASSKGLGNYEQYF; CDR3 DNA: TGTGCCAGCAGCAAGGGACTAGGGAACTACGAGCAGTACTTC; J gene: TRBJ2-7; V gene: TRBV4-2; clone size: -; D gene: TRBD2
CDR3 protein: CASSQGSHSSGNTIYF; CDR3 DNA: TGTGCCAGCAGCCAAGGTAGCCATAGCTCTGGAAACACCATATATTTT; J gene: TRBJ1-3; V gene: TRBV4-2; clone size: -; D gene: -
CDR3 protein: CAIRGSINEQFF; CDR3 DNA: TGTGCCATCAGGGGGAGTATAAATGAGCAGTTCTTC; J gene: TRBJ2-1; V gene: TRBV10-3; clone size: -; D gene: -
CDR3 protein: CASSPTWEGEKLFF; CDR3 DNA: TGTGCCAGCAGCCCCACATGGGAGGGGGAAAAACTGTTTTTT; J gene: TRBJ1-4; V gene: TRBV6-5; clone size: -; D gene: -
CDR3 protein: CASSDRDRGGYTF; CDR3 DNA: TGTGCCAGCAGTGACCGGGACAGGGGTGGCTACACCTTC; J gene: TRBJ1-2; V gene: TRBV6-1; clone size: -; D gene: TRBD1
CDR3 protein: CASTPDSPYEQYF; CDR3 DNA: TGCGCCAGCACTCCGGACAGCCCCTACGAGCAGTACTTC; J gene: TRBJ2-7; V gene: TRBV5-1; clone size: -; D gene: -
CDR3 protein: CATSRRQGAAQPQHF; CDR3 DNA: TGTGCCACCAGCAGAAGACAGGGGGCCGCTCAGCCCCAGCATTTT; J gene: TRBJ1-5; V gene: TRBV15; clone size: -; D gene: TRBD1
CDR3 protein: CATQQGTYNEQFF; CDR3 DNA: TGTGCCACCCAACAGGGCACTTACAATGAGCAGTTCTTC; J gene: TRBJ2-1; V gene: TRBV2; clone size: once; D gene: -
CDR3 protein: CASSRTSGGNEQFF; CDR3 DNA: TGTGCCAGCAGTCGGACTAGCGGGGGAAATGAGCAGTTCTTC; J gene: TRBJ2-1; V gene: TRBV6-6; clone size: few; D gene: TRBD2
CDR3 protein: CASSFGLQYNEQFF; CDR3 DNA: TGTGCCAGCAGTTTTGGACTACAATACAATGAGCAGTTCTTC; J gene: TRBJ2-1; V gene: TRBV27; clone size: -; D gene: -
CDR3 protein: CASSQASYGTEAFF; CDR3 DNA: TGTGCCAGCAGCCAAGCCTCCTATGGCACTGAAGCTTTCTTT; J gene: TRBJ1-1; V gene: TRBV14; clone size: -; D gene: -
CDR3 protein: CASATGAPAYEQYF; CDR3 DNA: TGTGCCAGCGCAACAGGGGCTCCTGCCTACGAGCAGTACTTC; J gene: TRBJ2-7; V gene: TRBV6-1; clone size: once; D gene: TRBD1
CDR3 protein: CASSPRGNSPLHF; CDR3 DNA: TGTGCCAGCTCACCAAGGGGGAATTCACCCCTCCACTTT; J gene: TRBJ1-6; V gene: TRBV18; clone size: once; D gene: -
CDR3 protein: CASSRPEVVPIYGYTF; CDR3 DNA: TGTGCCAGTAGTCGCCCTGAGGTTGTTCCCATCTATGGCTACACCTTC; J gene: TRBJ1-2; V gene: TRBV19; clone size: once; D gene: -
CDR3 protein: CASSRRGGNADTQYF; CDR3 DNA: TGTGCCAGCAGTCGGAGGGGGGGCAACGCAGATACGCAGTATTTT; J gene: TRBJ2-3; V gene: TRBV6-4; clone size: -; D gene: -
CDR3 protein: CASSWRRFNTEAFF; CDR3 DNA: TGTGCCAGCAGTTGGAGGCGGTTTAACACTGAAGCTTTCTTT; J gene: TRBJ1-1; V gene: TRBV27; clone size: once; D gene: -
CDR3 protein: CASSQEGTSGYFTDTQYF; CDR3 DNA: TGCGCCAGCAGCCAAGAAGGGACTAGCGGGTACTTCACAGATACGCAGTATTTT; J gene: TRBJ2-3; V gene: TRBV4-1; clone size: -; D gene: TRBD2
CDR3 protein: CASSEEREVDEQYF; CDR3 DNA: TGTGCCAGCAGTGAGGAGAGGGAAGTCGACGAGCAGTACTTC; J gene: TRBJ2-7; V gene: TRBV6-6; clone size: few; D gene: -
CDR3 protein: CASSGTSGADEQYF; CDR3 DNA: TGTGCCAGCAGTGGGACTAGCGGGGCTGACGAGCAGTACTTC; J gene: TRBJ2-7; V gene: TRBV9; clone size: -; D gene: TRBD2
CDR3 protein: CASSPGQGAIYGYTF; CDR3 DNA: TGCGCCAGCAGCCCCGGACAGGGGGCGATCTATGGCTACACCTTC; J gene: TRBJ1-2; V gene: TRBV4-1; clone size: -; D gene: TRBD1
CDR3 protein: CASSSESGSVQHF; CDR3 DNA: TGTGCCAGCAGTTCAGAGAGCGGATCAGTCCAGCATTTT; J gene: TRBJ1-5; V gene: TRBV2; clone size: -; D gene: -
CDR3 protein: CASGTGSNSPLHF; CDR3 DNA: TGCGCCAGTGGGACAGGGAGTAATTCACCCCTCCACTTT; J gene: TRBJ1-6; V gene: TRBV5-1; clone size: -; D gene: TRBD1
CDR3 protein: CAISDPTGSGNQPQHF; CDR3 DNA: TGTGCCATCAGTGACCCGACAGGGTCTGGCAATCAGCCCCAGCATTTT; J gene: TRBJ1-5; V gene: TRBV10-3; clone size: -; D gene: TRBD1
CDR3 protein: CASSRQDNYGYTF; CDR3 DNA: TGTGCCAGCAGCCGACAGGATAACTATGGCTACACCTTC; J gene: TRBJ1-2; V gene: TRBV6-6; clone size: -; D gene: -
CDR3 protein: CASSLGTGSINEQYF; CDR3 DNA: TGTGCCAGCAGCTTAGGGACAGGGAGCATCAACGAGCAGTACTTC; J gene: TRBJ2-7; V gene: TRBV5-6; clone size: -; D gene: TRBD1
CDR3 protein: CASSEGERGGYTF; CDR3 DNA: TGTGCCAGCAGTGAAGGGGAAAGGGGCGGCTACACCTTC; J gene: TRBJ1-2; V gene: TRBV6-1; clone size: -; D gene: -
CDR3 protein: CASSWTSGGDVQYF; CDR3 DNA: TGTGCCAGCAGTTGGACTAGCGGGGGAGATGTGCAGTACTTC; J gene: TRBJ2-5; V gene: TRBV6-5; clone size: -; D gene: TRBD2
CDR3 protein: CASTSFMVAGGLWTDTQYF; CDR3 DNA: TGTGCCAGCACCTCTTTCATGGTAGCGGGGGGGCTGTGGACAGATACGCAGTATTTT; J gene: TRBJ2-3; V gene: TRBV9; clone size: -; D gene: TRBD2
CDR3 protein: CASSTTGGSDEQYF; CDR3 DNA: TGTGCCAGTAGTACGACAGGGGGCAGCGACGAGCAGTACTTC; J gene: TRBJ2-7; V gene: TRBV19; clone size: -; D gene: TRBD1
CDR3 protein: CASSLFYNEQFF; CDR3 DNA: TGTGCCAGTAGCCTATTCTACAATGAGCAGTTCTTC; J gene: TRBJ2-1; V gene: TRBV19; clone size: few; D gene: -
CDR3 protein: CASSLGTGGLGTQYF; CDR3 DNA: TGTGCCAGCAGCTTAGGGACAGGGGGCTTGGGTACGCAGTATTTT; J gene: TRBJ2-3; V gene: TRBV7-9; clone size: few; D gene: TRBD1
CDR3 protein: CASSIWRGDEQYF; CDR3 DNA: TGTGCCAGTAGTATATGGCGGGGGGACGAGCAGTACTTC; J gene: TRBJ2-7; V gene: TRBV19; clone size: -; D gene: TRBD2
CDR3 protein: CASSLDNRAGELFF; CDR3 DNA: TGTGCCAGCAGCTTAGATAACAGGGCCGGGGAGCTGTTTTTT; J gene: TRBJ2-2; V gene: TRBV11-3; clone size: -; D gene: -
CDR3 protein: CASGLVPNRNYGYTF; CDR3 DNA: TGTGCTAGTGGTTTGGTACCTAACAGAAACTATGGCTACACCTTC; J gene: TRBJ1-2; V gene: TRBV12-5; clone size: few; D gene: -
CDR3 protein: CASSIAGEKTQYF; CDR3 DNA: TGTGCCAGCAGCATAGCGGGGGAAAAGACCCAGTACTTC; J gene: TRBJ2-5; V gene: TRBV9; clone size: -; D gene: TRBD2
CDR3 protein: CASSSLRGSLFNYGYTF; CDR3 DNA: TGTGCCAGCAGCTCATTAAGGGGTAGCCTTTTTAACTATGGCTACACCTTC; J gene: TRBJ1-2; V gene: TRBV5-6; clone size: few; D gene: -
CDR3 protein: CASRLTGGSQETQYF; CDR3 DNA: TGTGCCAGCAGGTTGACAGGGGGCTCGCAAGAGACCCAGTACTTC; J gene: TRBJ2-5; V gene: TRBV5-1; clone size: -; D gene: TRBD1
CDR3 protein: CASSLNWANVLTF; CDR3 DNA: TGTGCCAGCAGCCTGAACTGGGCCAACGTCCTGACTTTC; J gene: TRBJ2-6; V gene: TRBV6-5; clone size: -; D gene: -